The 15 T cell receptor beta chains reported below all come from one sample, sequenced in a study of early T cells in non-severe SARS-CoV-2 infection. TCRdb re-called the 5' RACE reads through MiXCR, storing one row per CDR3 protein. The sample contains about 100,000 distinct CDR3 sequences, approximately 13% of which appear only once. The sequenced sample consisted of whole blood. Every receptor here comes from an adult who was a healthcare worker with PCR-confirmed SARS-CoV-2 infection or an uninfected control (not recorded which).

This clonotype was seen repeatedly, ten times or more. The CDR3 reads CASRSRPTLYEQYF. The CDR3 DNA sequence: TGTGCCAGCAGGAGCCGGCCGACCCTTTACGAGCAGTACTTC. This chain uses TRBV27 with TRBJ2-7; D gene uncertain. With 6 bases removed from V and 4 bases from J, the gap between germline ends came to 16 bases. The CDR3 has 14 residues. Germline V gives CDR1 MNHEY, CDR2 SMNVEV (reference sequence).

This clonotype has only one observation. The chain is built from TRBV27 and TRBJ1-4; D gene ambiguous. This CDR3 contains 15 residues. The germline gives CDR1 MNHEY, CDR2 SMNVEV (reference sequence). Trimming stripped 1 base from V and 3 bases from J, with 9 bases between. The CDR3 is CASSLYGSSNEKLFF. CDR3 DNA: TGTGCCAGCAGTTTATATGGCAGCTCTAATGAAAAACTGTTTTTT.

This clonotype has a handful of counts. V and J are TRBV5-6 and TRBJ1-1; D ambiguous. The CDR3 is 16 amino acids. CDR1 and CDR2 (germline): SGHDT, YYEEEE. V was pared by 0 bases and J by 8 bases, with 20 bases between. The CDR3 reads CASSLASEAEGWEAFF. CDR3 coding DNA: TGTGCCAGCAGCTTGGCCTCCGAGGCCGAGGGCTGGGAAGCTTTCTTT.

The chain has TRBV20-1 and TRBJ2-5, with 8 bases lining up with TRBD2. The germline V gene has CDR1 DFQATT and CDR2 SNEGSKA (reference sequence). Germline trimming cut 7 bases from V and 5 bases from J; bases unmatched to any gene: 6. This CDR3 has 12 residues. Here the CDR3 reads CSVAGGKETQYF. The CDR3 DNA reads TGCAGTGTGGCGGGGGGTAAGGAGACCCAGTACTTC.

V usage is TRBV11-2 and J usage is TRBJ2-1; D is unresolved. This CDR3 has 15 amino acids. Trimming stripped 1 base from V and 4 bases from J, with 11 bases between. The V gene's germline CDR1 is SGHAT and CDR2 FQNNGV. As DNA, the CDR3 is TGTGCCAGCAGCTTAGCTTGGCTCCCTTACAATGAGCAGTTCTTC. Translation gives CASSLAWLPYNEQFF.

The chain combines TRBV20-1 with TRBJ2-5, with D hard to call. There are 13 residues in the CDR3. V lost 3 bases, J lost 5 bases, and 13 bases lay in between. Looked up from germline, CDR1 is DFQATT and CDR2 is SNEGSKA (reference sequence). CDR3 nucleotides: TGCAGTGCTAGGCGGTCGCCCCCGGAGACCCAGTACTTC. As protein: CSARRSPPETQYF.

This clonotype was counted a few times. This sequence joins TRBV5-1 and TRBJ1-3, with D maybe TRBD1 (5 bases). The germline V gene encodes CDR1 SGHRS and CDR2 YFSETQ. V lost 4 bases to trimming and J lost 0 bases, with 11 bases between them. The CDR3 spans 15 residues. CDR3 residues: CASSGGTYSGNTIYF. CDR3 nucleotide sequence: TGCGCCAGCAGCGGGGGGACCTACTCTGGAAACACCATATATTTT.

This clonotype appeared a few times. The chain carries TRBV2 and TRBJ1-3; D may be TRBD1 (5 bases). The CDR3 spans 16 residues. Trimming took 4 bases from V and 0 from J, leaving 13 bases between them. CDR1 and CDR2 from the germline V gene are SNHLY and FYNNEI. CDR3 in amino acids: CASSARGKISGNTIYF. The CDR3 nucleotides are TGTGCCAGCAGTGCACGGGGGAAGATCTCTGGAAACACCATATATTTT.

J is TRBJ2-1 and V is TRBV6-2 or TRBV6-3; 7 bases match TRBD2. Trimming took 4 bases from V and 7 from J; bases not matched to a gene: 10. Per the germline V gene, CDR1 is MNHEY and CDR2 is SVGEGT. The CDR3 spans 15 residues. The CDR3, as DNA: TGTGCCAGCAGTTCCGGGGGGATTCGGGAGAATGAGCAGTTCTTC. Translating it yields CASSSGGIRENEQFF.

The table lists this clonotype with a few counts. The gene calls are TRBV7-9 and TRBJ2-7, with a tentative D call TRBD1 (7 bases). The V gene lost 3 bases and the J gene lost 7 bases, with 13 bases spanning the gap. Looked up from germline, CDR1 is SEHNR and CDR2 is FQNEAQ (reference sequence). The length of the CDR3 is 13 residues. The CDR3 DNA is TGTGCCAGCAGCTTGCGGGACAGCGGGGAGCAGTACTTC. Protein sequence: CASSLRDSGEQYF.

This clonotype was detected many times. This chain connects TRBV3-1 to TRBJ2-3; possible D gene TRBD2, 6 bases. Germline V CDR1 and CDR2: LGHDT, YNNKEL (reference sequence). V lost 3 bases, J lost 2 bases, and 18 bases lay in between. The CDR3 length is 17 residues. In DNA, the CDR3 is TGTGCCAGCAGCCATCGTTACCGGGACTCACACACAGATACGCAGTATTTT. Protein: CASSHRYRDSHTDTQYF.

This clonotype has ten or more counts. This chain joins TRBV3-2 and TRBJ2-1. TRBV3-2 is labeled a pseudogene. CDR3 size: 15 residues. The DNA for the CDR3 is TGTGCCAGCAGCTCCCTAGATTCAAAAGTCGGAGAGCAGTTCTTC. This codes for CASSSLDSKVGEQFF.

This clonotype appeared many times. The V call is TRBV5-4, the J call TRBJ1-1, with 7 bases fitting TRBD1. Losses at the gene ends were 1 base for V and 0 bases for J; bases not matched to a gene: 9. Germline V lookup: CDR1 SGHNT, CDR2 YYREEE (reference sequence). The length of the CDR3 is 17 residues. Here the CDR3 reads CASSLNGRGWMNTEAFF. The CDR3 nucleotides read TGTGCCAGCAGCTTGAATGGCAGGGGGTGGATGAACACTGAAGCTTTCTTT.

The chain uses TRBV28 and TRBJ1-6; no definite D call. CDR1 is MDHEN and CDR2 is SYDVKM in the germline V gene. The CDR3 contains 15 residues. The ends were cut back, 3 bases at V and 13 bases at J, with 19 bases in the middle. The CDR3 loop reads CASSLIAGKGLPLHF. CDR3 sequence (DNA): TGTGCCAGCAGTTTGATCGCAGGAAAGGGATTGCCCCTCCACTTT. Filled out from reference TRBV28 and TRBJ1-6, the complete variable domain reads DVKVTQSSRYLVKRTGEKVFLECVQDMDHENMFWYRQDPGLGLRLIYFSYDVKMKEKGDIPEGYSVSREKKERFSLILESASTNQTSMYLCASSLIAGKGLPLHFGNGTRLTVT.

The chain joins TRBV6-6 to TRBJ1-1, with 8 bases aligning to TRBD1. This CDR3 contains 12 residues. The V segment lost 5 bases and the J segment 4 bases; nucleotides outside the gene matches: 0. Germline V gene sequence: CDR1 MNHNY, CDR2 SVGAGI (reference sequence). CDR3 DNA sequence: TGTGCCAGCAGTACAGGGGGCACTGAAGCTTTCTTT. This translates into CASSTGGTEAFF.